These 14 T cell receptor beta chains were sequenced from one sample in a study of OX40 agonist ivuxolimab in advanced cancers. The data were produced by immunoSEQ multiplex PCR, yet TCRdb's version contains in-frame clones alone and is incomplete. Seen here are tens of thousands of clones, approximately 86% observed once, and the top ten hold around 0.6%. The sample here was CD4+ or CD8+ T cells sorted from blood, taken in a trial of the OX40 agonist ivuxolimab. The receptors were gathered from an adult with an advanced solid tumor such as melanoma, head and neck, liver or kidney cancer.

The chain is built from TRBV7-2 and TRBJ2-2; the match to TRBD1 covers 9 bases. Germline values: CDR1 SGHTA, CDR2 FQGNSA. The CDR3 sequence is 15 residues long. J lost 5 bases, V lost 1 base, and 2 bases had no gene match. CDR3 in amino acids: CASSLDRGRTGELFF. CDR3 sequence (DNA): TGTGCCAGCAGCTTAGACAGGGGGCGTACCGGGGAGCTGTTTTTT.

The J gene is TRBJ2-7, the V gene TRBV14; 8 positions match TRBD2. Germline CDR1 and CDR2: SGHDN and FVKESK. This CDR3 spans 16 amino acids. V lost 4 bases, J lost 3 bases, and 11 bases stayed unmatched. The CDR3 reads CASSPRLAGSGYEQYF. The DNA for the CDR3 is TGTGCCAGCAGCCCTAGATTAGCGGGATCAGGCTACGAGCAGTACTTC.

This chain connects TRBV9 to TRBJ1-3; unclear D gene. V was pared by 0 bases and J by 8 bases, with 9 bases between. Germline CDR1 reads SGDLS; CDR2 reads YYNGEE. The CDR3 length is 13 residues. The CDR3 DNA reads TGTGCCAGCAGCGTAGTTCCTTATGACACCATATATTTT. This gives the protein CASSVVPYDTIYF.

This CDR3 is CASSKGPLRSTEAFF. CDR3 DNA sequence: TGTGCCAGCAGCAAGGGGCCGCTAAGGAGCACTGAAGCTTTCTTT. The chain combines TRBV5-6 with TRBJ1-1; possible D gene TRBD1, 5 bases. Germline values: CDR1 SGHDT, CDR2 YYEEEE. Deletions cut 4 bases from V and 4 bases from J, with 17 bases between. This CDR3 has 15 amino acids.

The V and J genes are TRBV7-9 and TRBJ1-2; TRBD1 is a possible D gene (5 bases). This CDR3 has 14 residues. V lost 1 base to trimming and J lost 4 bases, with 10 bases between them. Germline-derived CDR1 and CDR2 are SEHNR and FQNEAQ (reference sequence). The CDR3 loop is CASSLGQQTYGYTF. The CDR3 nucleotides read TGTGCCAGCAGCTTAGGACAGCAAACCTATGGCTACACCTTC.

This CDR3 reads CASSLDTYFTDTQYF. The CDR3 DNA follows: TGTGCCAGCAGCTTAGACACGTATTTCACAGATACGCAGTATTTT. The chain recombines TRBV7-2 with TRBJ2-3, with D hard to call. This CDR3 spans 15 amino acids. Germline values: CDR1 SGHTA, CDR2 FQGNSA. Trimming stripped 1 base from V and 2 bases from J, with 10 bases between.

The chain is built from TRBV19 and TRBJ1-5, with D hard to call. Trimming left V 5 bases short and J 0 bases short, with 8 bases between. CDR3 length: 14 amino acids. The germline V gene encodes CDR1 LNHDA and CDR2 SQIVND (reference sequence). CDR3 coding DNA: TGTGCCAGTAGTGGGAGGGATAGCAATCAGCCCCAGCATTTT. Its protein product is CASSGRDSNQPQHF.

The chain has TRBV6-1 and TRBJ1-4; D call uncertain. The CDR3 loop spans 13 amino acids. V was clipped by 4 bases and J by 5 bases, with 8 bases between them. CDR1 MNHNS and CDR2 SASEGT come from the germline V gene. This CDR3 reads CASSAVGNEKLFF. The CDR3 bases are TGTGCCAGCAGTGCGGTCGGGAATGAAAAACTGTTTTTT.

The chain joins TRBV2 to TRBJ2-5; 9 nucleotides match TRBD1. CDR1 is SNHLY and CDR2 is FYNNEI in the germline V gene. V lost 4 bases and J lost 2; bases outside the gene matches: 2. The CDR3 has 14 residues. CDR3 coding DNA: TGTGCCAGCAGTGTCGGACAGGGGCAAGAGACCCAGTACTTC. Encoded protein: CASSVGQGQETQYF.

The chain is built from TRBV18 and TRBJ2-3, with D uncertain. Trimming stripped 6 bases from V and 5 bases from J, with 6 bases between. Per germline, CDR1 KGHSH and CDR2 LQKENI. The CDR3 is 11 residues long. The CDR3 bases are TGTGCCAGCTCCGGGCAAGATACGCAGTATTTT. As protein: CASSGQDTQYF.

J is TRBJ2-3 and V is TRBV7-2, with 9 bases fitting TRBD2. CDR1 and CDR2 from the germline V gene are SGHTA and FQGNSA. Trimming cost V 2 bases and J 5 bases; bases outside gene matches: 8. The length of the CDR3 is 16 residues. The CDR3 DNA is TGTGCCAGCAGCTTAAACAGCGGGGGGATGGGAGATACGCAGTATTTT. Residues: CASSLNSGGMGDTQYF. Complete variable domain (other parts from reference TRBV7-2 and TRBJ2-3): GAGVSQSPSNKVTEKGKDVELRCDPISGHTALYWYRQSLGQGLEFLIYFQGNSAPDKSGLPSDRFSAERTGGSVSTLTIQRTQQEDSAVYLCASSLNSGGMGDTQYFGPGTRLTVL.

V gene TRBV6-6 combines with J gene TRBJ2-4; D not certain. The CDR3 extends over 16 amino acids. The V gene's germline CDR1 is MNHNY and CDR2 SVGAGI (reference sequence). V gave up 4 bases and J gave up 3 bases, with 16 bases separating them. The CDR3 nucleotides read TGTGCCAGCAGTTCTCAGATCCGACCCGACAAAAACATTCAGTACTTC. Amino acids: CASSSQIRPDKNIQYF.

The chain recombines TRBV4-2 with TRBJ2-1, with D unclear. Deletions cut 1 base from V and 11 bases from J, with 18 bases between. The CDR3 covers 15 residues. Germline values: CDR1 LGHNA, CDR2 YNFKEQ. The CDR3 sequence is CASSQGYSSRDKQFF. The CDR3 bases are TGTGCCAGCAGCCAAGGGTATAGCAGTCGAGACAAGCAGTTCTTC.

The V and J genes are TRBV7-9 and TRBJ2-7, with unresolved D. This CDR3 has 12 amino acids. Trimming removed 5 bases at V and 6 bases at J, with 11 bases between. Germline lookup yields CDR1 SEHNR and CDR2 FQNEAQ (reference sequence). DNA for the CDR3: TGTGCCAGCAGCCAAGAAGGGCGCGAGCAGTACTTC. Its protein is CASSQEGREQYF.